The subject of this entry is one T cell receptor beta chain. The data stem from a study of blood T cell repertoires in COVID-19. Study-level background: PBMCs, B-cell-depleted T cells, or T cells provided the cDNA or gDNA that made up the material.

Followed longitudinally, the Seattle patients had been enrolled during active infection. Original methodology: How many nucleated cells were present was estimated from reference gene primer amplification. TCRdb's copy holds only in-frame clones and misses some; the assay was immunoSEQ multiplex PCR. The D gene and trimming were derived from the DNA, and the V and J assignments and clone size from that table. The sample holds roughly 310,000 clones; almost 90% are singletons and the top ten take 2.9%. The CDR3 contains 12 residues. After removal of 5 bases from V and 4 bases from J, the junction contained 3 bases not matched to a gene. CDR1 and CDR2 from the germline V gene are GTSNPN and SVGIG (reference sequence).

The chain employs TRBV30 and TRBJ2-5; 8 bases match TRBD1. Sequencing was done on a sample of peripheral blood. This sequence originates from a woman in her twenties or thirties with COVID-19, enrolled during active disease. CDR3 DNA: TGTGCCTGGGGACAGGGAACAGAGACCCAGTACTTC. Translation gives CAWGQGTETQYF.